This record concerns one T cell receptor (beta chain) sequence. Its antigen is as yet unknown. This record comes from a study of cytomegalovirus exposure and HLA in healthy donors. Germline assignment: CDR1 LGHNA and CDR2 YNFKEQ. Germline trimming cut 5 bases from V and 4 bases from J; bases unmatched to any gene: 4. CDR3 length equals 14 residues. General study results and limits: In vitro checks showed that a few CMV-associated chains really do target CMV antigens.

The PCR was carried out with 60 Vbeta primers and 13 Jbeta primers. Method: immunoSEQ multiplex PCR; TCRdb's copy keeps in-frame clones and lacks some. This table has 150,000 to 250,000 clones, 82% appearing once. V and J are TRBV4-2 and TRBJ1-5; TRBD1 aligns across 8 bases. This TCR came from a boy younger than 10 in good health and CMV-seronegative. Sequencing was done on a sample of PBMCs. CDR3 residues: CASSYDRGNQPQHF. CDR3 bases: TGTGCCAGCAGCTATGACAGGGGAAATCAGCCCCAGCATTTT.